The source of this T cell receptor beta chain is a study of PD-L1 blockade in urothelial cancer. The overall study: At 3 weeks (second dose) and 6 weeks after starting treatment, blood was analyzed.

The data were produced by immunoSEQ multiplex PCR, yet TCRdb's version contains in-frame clones alone and is incomplete. Counted here are fewer than 30,000 clones, 84% occurring once; the ten biggest clones make up 9.6%. CDR1 is SEHNR and CDR2 is FQNEAQ in the germline V gene (reference sequence). V was clipped by 5 bases and J by 1 base; unmatched bases: 3. The CDR3 runs to 16 residues. The genes are TRBV7-9 and TRBJ2-2, with 11 bases that match TRBD2. Sequencing was performed on PBMCs, taken around atezolizumab (anti-PD-L1) treatment. This sequence originates from a man in his 70s with urothelial cancer. The CDR3 loop is CASSRGLAENTGELFF. CDR3 coding DNA: TGTGCCAGCAGCCGGGGACTAGCGGAGAACACCGGGGAGCTGTTTTTT.